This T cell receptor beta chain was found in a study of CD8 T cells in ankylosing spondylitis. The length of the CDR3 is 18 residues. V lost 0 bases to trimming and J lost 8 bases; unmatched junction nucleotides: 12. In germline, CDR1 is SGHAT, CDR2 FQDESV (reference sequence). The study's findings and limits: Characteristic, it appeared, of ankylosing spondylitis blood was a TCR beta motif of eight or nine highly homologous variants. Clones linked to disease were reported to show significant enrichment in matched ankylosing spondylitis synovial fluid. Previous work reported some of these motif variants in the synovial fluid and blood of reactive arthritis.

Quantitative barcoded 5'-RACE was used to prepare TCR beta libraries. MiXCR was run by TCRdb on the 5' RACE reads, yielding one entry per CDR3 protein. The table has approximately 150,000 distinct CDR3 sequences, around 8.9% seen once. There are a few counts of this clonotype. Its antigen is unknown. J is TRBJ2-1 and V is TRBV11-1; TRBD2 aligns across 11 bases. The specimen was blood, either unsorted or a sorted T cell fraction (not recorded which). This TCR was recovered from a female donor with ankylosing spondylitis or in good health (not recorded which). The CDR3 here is CASSLAQGSGRASDEQFF. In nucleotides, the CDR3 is TGTGCCAGCAGCTTAGCGCAGGGTAGCGGGAGGGCAAGTGATGAGCAGTTCTTC.